This T cell receptor beta chain was recovered during a study of blood T cell repertoires in COVID-19. Overall study context: Samples of COVID-19 (acute and convalescent) were obtained from the United States, Italy and Spain. The analysed material was cDNA or gDNA that came from T cells, B-cell-depleted T cells, or PBMCs.

This CDR3 has 16 residues. J gave up 2 bases and V 4 bases, and 7 bases lay outside the gene matches. CDR1 SGHRS and CDR2 YFSETQ come from the germline V gene. As handled by the study authors: The authors estimated nucleated cell counts from reference gene primer amplification. Measured with immunoSEQ multiplex PCR; TCRdb has only the in-frame clones, and not every one. For V, J and clone size, that table is used; D and trimming come from the DNA. The sample records 200,000 to 250,000 clones, approximately 82% being singletons. Material for sequencing was peripheral blood. The gene calls are TRBV5-1 and TRBJ2-1; TRBD2 agrees at 9 bases. The sequence was obtained from a woman of 80 years or more with active or convalescent COVID-19. The CDR3 sequence: CASSPVAGEAYNEQFF. CDR3 sequence (DNA): TGCGCCAGCAGCCCGGTAGCGGGGGAAGCCTACAATGAGCAGTTCTTC.